This record covers a single T cell receptor beta chain. Ten or more counts support this clonotype. What antigen it recognizes has not been identified. The record has no base qualities; no much larger clone is one base away. This sample's time point label indicates: day 60 (about 2 months) after transplantation. The sample's treatment or condition label is to be understood as: allogeneic hematopoietic cell transplantation with graft depleted of TCRalphabeta T cells and CD19 B cells. The transplant recipients were children given TCRalphabeta/CD19-depleted allogeneic hematopoietic cell grafts. The CDR3 contains 15 residues, cysteine and phenylalanine counted. CDR3 DNA only is kept here, 45 bases in frame from base 1. From the germline V gene (reference sequence), CDR1 is SEHNR and CDR2 is FQNEAQ. V loses 4 bases, J loses 6 bases, and the germline ends lie 15 bases apart. These data are taken from a study of T-cell reconstitution after alpha-beta-depleted transplantation in children listed by TCRdb under 2016. Some background on the complete study: Using TCR repertoire profiling, the study followed T-cell immune reconstitution in a quantitative way in children after TCRalphabeta/CD19-depleted allogeneic hematopoietic cell transplantation.

Study-level results and caveats: The high TCRbeta diversity at day 60 in some patients was ascribed to recipient T cells and intrathymic progenitors that had survived conditioning. The apparently early recovery of alphabetaT-cell counts about two months after transplant reportedly depended on only several hundred rapidly expanded clones that came from non-depleted graft cells. Over subsequent months, a decline in hyperexpanded clone frequencies was noted, and after one year, T-cell counts and TCRbeta diversity were mostly ascribed to newly produced T cells.

Libraries were constructed by PCR. Instrument used: Illumina HiSeq 2500. TCR libraries were prepared with molecular barcoding, using unique molecular identifiers to normalize TCRbeta repertoire quantification. Through fastp at Q25 and MiXCR, TCRdb rebuilt clones from the public reads, retaining in-frame beta chains. Each entry is one CDR3 protein sequence, shown with its most common DNA and genes. For this sample the table gives 40,000 to 55,000 distinct CDR3 sequences, of which over 4.5% were detected only once. The ten largest make up 30% to 35% of the sample. The sequence is built from TRBV7-9 and TRBJ2-2; the D assignment is uncertain and may be TRBD1 or TRBD2, with 5 bases supporting each. The input for sequencing was PBMCs, mostly from graft donor cells, taken 60 days after TCRalphabeta/CD19-depleted stem cell transplant. The clonotype originates from a female patient aged 2-10 years who had a stem cell transplant for aplastic anemia, so the T cells may come from the graft donor. CDR3 sequence: CASSSDLGAAGELFF. The base sequence is TGTGCCAGCAGCTCCGATCTCGGGGCCGCCGGGGAGCTGTTTTTT.